The subject of this entry is one T cell receptor (beta chain). These data are taken from a study of cytomegalovirus exposure and HLA in healthy donors. V shed 5 bases, J shed 6 bases, and the junction held 12 bases outside the gene matches. Germline loops: CDR1 MGHRA, CDR2 YSYEKL. This CDR3 has 15 residues. Sequenced by immunoSEQ multiplex PCR; TCRdb stores in-frame clones only, minus some. The sample carries 150,000 to 200,000 clones, about nine tenths recorded once. This rearrangement joins TRBV4-1 to TRBJ2-7; 8 bases match TRBD2. The sample comprised PBMCs. This clonotype was obtained from a man younger than 35 in good health and CMV-seropositive. In DNA, the CDR3 is TGCGCCAGCAGCAGGCGAGCGGGAGTGGTAAGCGAGCAGTACTTC. It specifies CASSRRAGVVSEQYF.